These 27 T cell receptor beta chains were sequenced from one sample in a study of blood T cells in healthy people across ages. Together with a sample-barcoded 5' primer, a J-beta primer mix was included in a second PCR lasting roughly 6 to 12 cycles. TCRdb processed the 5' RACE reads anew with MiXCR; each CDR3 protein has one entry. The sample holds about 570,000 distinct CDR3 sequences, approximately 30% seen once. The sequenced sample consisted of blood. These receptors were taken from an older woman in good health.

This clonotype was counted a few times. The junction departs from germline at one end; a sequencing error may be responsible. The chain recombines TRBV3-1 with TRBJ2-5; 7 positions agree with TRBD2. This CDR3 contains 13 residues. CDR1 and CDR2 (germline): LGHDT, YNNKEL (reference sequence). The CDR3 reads CASSRTSASGSLF. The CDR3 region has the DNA TGTGCCAGCAGCCGGACTTCGGCTAGCGGCTCCCTATTC.

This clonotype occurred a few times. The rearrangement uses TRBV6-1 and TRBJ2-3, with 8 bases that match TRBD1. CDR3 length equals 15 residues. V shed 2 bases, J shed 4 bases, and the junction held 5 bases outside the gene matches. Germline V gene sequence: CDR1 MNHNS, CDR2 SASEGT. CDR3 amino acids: CASSERSGGADTQYF. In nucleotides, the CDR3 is TGTGCCAGCAGTGAAAGGTCAGGGGGCGCAGATACGCAGTATTTT.

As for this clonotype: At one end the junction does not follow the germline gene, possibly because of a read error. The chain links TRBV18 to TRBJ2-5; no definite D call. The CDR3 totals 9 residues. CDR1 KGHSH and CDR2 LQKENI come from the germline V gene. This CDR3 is CPNQETQYF. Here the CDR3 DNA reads TGTCCCAACCAGGAGACCCAGTACTTC. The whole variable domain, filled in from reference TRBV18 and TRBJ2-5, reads NAGVMQNPRHLVRRRGQEARLRCSPMKGHSHVYWYRQLPEEGLKFMVYLQKENIIDESGMPKERFSAEFPKEGPSILRIQQVVRGDSAAYFCPNQETQYFGPGTRLLVL.

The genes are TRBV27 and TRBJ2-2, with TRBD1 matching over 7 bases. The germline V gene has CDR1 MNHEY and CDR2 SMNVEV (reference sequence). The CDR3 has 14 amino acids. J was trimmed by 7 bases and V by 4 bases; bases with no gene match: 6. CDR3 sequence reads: CASSYRGGVGELFF. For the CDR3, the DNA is TGTGCCAGCAGTTACAGGGGTGGTGTCGGGGAGCTGTTTTTT.

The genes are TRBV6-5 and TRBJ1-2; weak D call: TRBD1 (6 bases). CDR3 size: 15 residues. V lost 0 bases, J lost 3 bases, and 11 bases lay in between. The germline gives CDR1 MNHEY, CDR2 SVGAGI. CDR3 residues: CASSYSAQGHYGYTF. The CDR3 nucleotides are TGTGCCAGCAGTTACTCCGCACAGGGCCACTATGGCTACACCTTC.

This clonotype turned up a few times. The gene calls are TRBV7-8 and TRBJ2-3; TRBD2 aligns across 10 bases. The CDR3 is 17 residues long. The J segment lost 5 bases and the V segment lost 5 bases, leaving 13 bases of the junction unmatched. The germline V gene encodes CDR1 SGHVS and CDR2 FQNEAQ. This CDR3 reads CASSPSRASGGRDTQYF. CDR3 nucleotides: TGTGCCAGCAGCCCCTCGAGGGCTAGCGGGGGAAGAGATACGCAGTATTTT.

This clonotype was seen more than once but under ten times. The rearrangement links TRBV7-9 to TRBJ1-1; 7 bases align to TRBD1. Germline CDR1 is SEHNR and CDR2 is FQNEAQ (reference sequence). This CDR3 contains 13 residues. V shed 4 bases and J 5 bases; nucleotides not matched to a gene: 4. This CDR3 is CASSSQGETEAFF. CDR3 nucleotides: TGTGCCAGCAGCTCCCAGGGGGAGACTGAAGCTTTCTTT. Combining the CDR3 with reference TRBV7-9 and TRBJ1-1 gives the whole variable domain DTGVSQNPRHKITKRGQNVTFRCDPISEHNRLYWYRQTLGQGPEFLTYFQNEAQLEKSRLLSDRFSAERPKGSFSTLEIQRTEQGDSAMYLCASSSQGETEAFFGQGTRLTVV.

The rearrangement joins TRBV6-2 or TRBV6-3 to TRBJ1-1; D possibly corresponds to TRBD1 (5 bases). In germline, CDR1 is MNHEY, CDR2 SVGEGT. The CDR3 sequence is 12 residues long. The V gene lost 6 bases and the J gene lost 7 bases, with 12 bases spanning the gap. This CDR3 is CASSPRGGEAFF. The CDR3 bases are TGTGCCAGCAGCCCTAGGGGCGGTGAAGCTTTCTTT.

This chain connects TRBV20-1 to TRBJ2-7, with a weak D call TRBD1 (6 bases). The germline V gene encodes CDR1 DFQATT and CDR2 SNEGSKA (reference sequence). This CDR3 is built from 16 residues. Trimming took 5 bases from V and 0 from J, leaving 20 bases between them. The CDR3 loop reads CSAPEPLTGSSYEQYF. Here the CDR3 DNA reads TGCAGTGCTCCTGAACCCTTGACAGGTAGCTCCTACGAGCAGTACTTC.

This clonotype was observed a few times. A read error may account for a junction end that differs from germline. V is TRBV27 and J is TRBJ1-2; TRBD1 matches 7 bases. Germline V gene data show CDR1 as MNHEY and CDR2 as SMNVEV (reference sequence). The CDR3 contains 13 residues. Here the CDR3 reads CAGSLGGRYGYTF. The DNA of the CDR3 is TGTGCCGGCAGTTTAGGGGGCCGTTATGGCTACACCTTC.

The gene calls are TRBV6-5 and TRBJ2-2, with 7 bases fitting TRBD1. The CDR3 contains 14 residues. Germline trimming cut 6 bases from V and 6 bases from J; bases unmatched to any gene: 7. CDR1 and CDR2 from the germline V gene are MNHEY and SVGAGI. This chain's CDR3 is CASSLTGVPGELFF. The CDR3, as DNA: TGTGCCAGCAGCCTAACAGGGGTTCCCGGGGAGCTGTTTTTT.

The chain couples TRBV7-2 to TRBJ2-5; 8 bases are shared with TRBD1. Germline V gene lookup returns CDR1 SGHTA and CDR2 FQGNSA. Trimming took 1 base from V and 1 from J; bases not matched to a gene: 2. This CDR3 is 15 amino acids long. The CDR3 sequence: CASSLGRGRQETQYF. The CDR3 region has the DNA TGTGCCAGCAGCTTAGGCAGGGGGCGCCAAGAGACCCAGTACTTC.

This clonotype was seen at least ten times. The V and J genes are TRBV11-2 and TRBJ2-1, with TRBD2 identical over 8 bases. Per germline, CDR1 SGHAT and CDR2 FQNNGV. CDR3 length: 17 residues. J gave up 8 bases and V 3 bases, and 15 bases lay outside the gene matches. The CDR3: CASSLWLAGDHRDEQFF. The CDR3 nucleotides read TGTGCCAGCAGCTTGTGGCTAGCGGGCGACCACCGCGATGAGCAGTTCTTC.

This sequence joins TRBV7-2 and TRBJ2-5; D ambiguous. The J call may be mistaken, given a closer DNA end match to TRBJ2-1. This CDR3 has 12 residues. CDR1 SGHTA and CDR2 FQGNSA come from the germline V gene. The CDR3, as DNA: TGTGCCAGCAGCCGGCAGTTTCATGAGCAGTTCTTC. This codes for CASSRQFHEQFF.

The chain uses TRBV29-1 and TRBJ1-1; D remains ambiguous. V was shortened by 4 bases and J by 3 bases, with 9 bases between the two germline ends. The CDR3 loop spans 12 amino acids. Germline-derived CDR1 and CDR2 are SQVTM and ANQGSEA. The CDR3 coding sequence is TGCAGCGTTGTTGTCGGCGACACTGAAGCTTTCTTT. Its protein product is CSVVVGDTEAFF.

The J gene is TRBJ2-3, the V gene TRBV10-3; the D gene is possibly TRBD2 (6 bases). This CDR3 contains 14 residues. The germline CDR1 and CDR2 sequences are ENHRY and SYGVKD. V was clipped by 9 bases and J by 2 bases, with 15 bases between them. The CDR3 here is CAMASGGITDTQYF. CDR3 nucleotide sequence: TGTGCCATGGCCTCGGGCGGGATCACAGATACGCAGTATTTT.

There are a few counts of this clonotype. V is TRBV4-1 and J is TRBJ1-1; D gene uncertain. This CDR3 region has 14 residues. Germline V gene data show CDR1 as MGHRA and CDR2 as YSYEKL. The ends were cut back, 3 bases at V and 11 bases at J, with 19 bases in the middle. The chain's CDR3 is CASSHLSLYTGAFF. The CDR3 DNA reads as TGCGCCAGCAGCCATCTTTCCCTGTATACTGGGGCTTTCTTT.

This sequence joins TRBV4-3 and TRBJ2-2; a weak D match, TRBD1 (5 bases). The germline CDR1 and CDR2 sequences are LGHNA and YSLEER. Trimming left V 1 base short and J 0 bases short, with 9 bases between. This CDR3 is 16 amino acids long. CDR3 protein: CASSQGGASNTGELFF. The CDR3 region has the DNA TGCGCCAGCAGCCAAGGTGGGGCCTCGAACACCGGGGAGCTGTTTTTT.

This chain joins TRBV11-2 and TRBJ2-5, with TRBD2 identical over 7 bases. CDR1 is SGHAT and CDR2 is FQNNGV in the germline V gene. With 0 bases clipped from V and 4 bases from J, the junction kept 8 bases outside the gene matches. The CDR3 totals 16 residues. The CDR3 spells CASSLDLRGIGETQYF. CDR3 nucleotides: TGTGCCAGCAGCTTAGATCTGCGGGGGATAGGAGAGACCCAGTACTTC.

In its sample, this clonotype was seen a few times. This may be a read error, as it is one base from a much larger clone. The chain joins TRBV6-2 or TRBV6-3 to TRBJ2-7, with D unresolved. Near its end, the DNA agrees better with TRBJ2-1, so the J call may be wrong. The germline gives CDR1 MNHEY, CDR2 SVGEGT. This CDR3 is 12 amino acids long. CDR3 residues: CASSWGYNEQFF. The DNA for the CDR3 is TGTGCCAGCAGTTGGGGCTACAATGAGCAGTTCTTC.

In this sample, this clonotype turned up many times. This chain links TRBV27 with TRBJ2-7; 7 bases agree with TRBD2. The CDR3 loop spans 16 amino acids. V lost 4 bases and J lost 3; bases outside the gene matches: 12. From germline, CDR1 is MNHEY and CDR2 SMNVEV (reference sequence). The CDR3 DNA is TGTGCCAGCAGTTCCGACTCTAGCGGACCCATCTACGAGCAGTACTTC. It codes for CASSSDSSGPIYEQYF.

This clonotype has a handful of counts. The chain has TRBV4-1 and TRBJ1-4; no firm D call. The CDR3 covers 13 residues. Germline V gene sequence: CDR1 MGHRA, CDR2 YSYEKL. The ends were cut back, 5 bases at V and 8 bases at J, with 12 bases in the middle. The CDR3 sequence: CASSYLGLEKLFF. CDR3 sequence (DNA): TGCGCCAGCAGCTACTTAGGGTTAGAAAAACTGTTTTTT.

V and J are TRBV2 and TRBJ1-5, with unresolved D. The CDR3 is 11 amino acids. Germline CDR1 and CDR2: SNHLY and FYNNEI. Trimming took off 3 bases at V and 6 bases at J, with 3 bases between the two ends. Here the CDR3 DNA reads TGTGCCAGCAGTGACGGTCAGCCCCAGCATTTT. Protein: CASSDGQPQHF.

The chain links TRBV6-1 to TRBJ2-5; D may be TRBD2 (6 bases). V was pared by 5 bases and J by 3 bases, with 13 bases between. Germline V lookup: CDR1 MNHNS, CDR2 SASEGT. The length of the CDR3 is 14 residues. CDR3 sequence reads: CASSPTGGKETQYF. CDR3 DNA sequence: TGTGCCAGCAGTCCCACTGGGGGGAAAGAGACCCAGTACTTC.

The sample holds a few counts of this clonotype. CDR3 in amino acids: CSARSGSGGEKLFF. DNA for the CDR3: TGCAGTGCTAGATCTGGCTCAGGGGGGGAAAAACTGTTTTTT. The V and J genes are TRBV20-1 and TRBJ1-4; 7 positions agree with TRBD1. The CDR3 totals 14 residues. Trimming at V came to 2 bases and at J to 8 bases, leaving 8 bases not matched to a gene. Germline V gene lookup returns CDR1 DFQATT and CDR2 SNEGSKA (reference sequence).

In DNA form, the CDR3 reads TGTGCCAGTAGTATAGGTCAAGTCAATGAGCAGTTCTTC. Encoded protein: CASSIGQVNEQFF. The rearrangement uses TRBV19 and TRBJ2-1; D is ambiguous. Deletions cut 1 base from V and 6 bases from J, with 7 bases between. Per the germline V gene, CDR1 is LNHDA and CDR2 is SQIVND (reference sequence). The CDR3 contains 13 residues.

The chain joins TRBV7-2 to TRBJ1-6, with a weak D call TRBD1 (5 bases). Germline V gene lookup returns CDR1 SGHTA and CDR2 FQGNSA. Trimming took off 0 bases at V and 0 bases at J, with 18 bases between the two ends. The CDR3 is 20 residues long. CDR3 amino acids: CASSLALGLGVDSYNSPLHF. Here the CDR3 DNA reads TGTGCCAGCAGCTTAGCGTTGGGGTTAGGGGTTGACTCCTATAATTCACCCCTCCACTTT.